The 19 T cell receptor beta chains presented below share a single source sample, sequenced in a study of blood T cell repertoires in COVID-19. The assay was immunoSEQ multiplex PCR, and TCRdb's table has in-frame clones only and misses some. The data show around 250,000 clones, 70% to 90% seen once. Sequenced sample: peripheral blood. The receptors come from a man aged 45-60 years with active or convalescent COVID-19.

The chain joins TRBV5-4 to TRBJ2-3; 9 bases agree with TRBD2. Germline-derived CDR1 and CDR2 are SGHNT and YYREEE (reference sequence). The CDR3 has 14 residues. With 0 bases clipped from V and 8 bases from J, the junction kept 4 bases outside the gene matches. The CDR3 DNA is TGTGCCAGCAGCTTGGGGGTAGCGGGAGTTACGCAGTATTTT. This codes for CASSLGVAGVTQYF.

The rearrangement links TRBV7-8 to TRBJ2-5; 10 positions match TRBD1. Germline V gene lookup returns CDR1 SGHVS and CDR2 FQNEAQ. The CDR3 totals 14 residues. Trimming took 4 bases from V and 3 from J; bases not matched to a gene: 2. The DNA for the CDR3 is TGTGCCAGCAGCTGGGACAGGGGCGAAGAGACCCAGTACTTC. This gives the protein CASSWDRGEETQYF.

V is TRBV9 and J is TRBJ2-1; D call uncertain. Germline CDR1 reads SGDLS; CDR2 reads YYNGEE. Trimming removed 0 bases from V and 6 bases from J, with 10 bases in between. The CDR3 has 14 amino acids. This chain's CDR3 is CASSVGGPGNEQFF. In nucleotides, the CDR3 is TGTGCCAGCAGCGTAGGTGGGCCAGGCAATGAGCAGTTCTTC.

This chain uses TRBV28 with TRBJ2-5; D is possibly TRBD1 (6 bases). There are 15 residues in the CDR3. Germline assignment: CDR1 MDHEN and CDR2 SYDVKM. The germline V and J ends were trimmed by 0 bases and 1 base, with 9 bases remaining between them. The CDR3 is CASSLWRGFQETQYF. For the CDR3, the DNA is TGTGCCAGCAGTTTATGGAGGGGGTTCCAAGAGACCCAGTACTTC.

This clone showed up just a few times. The chain joins TRBV6-5 to TRBJ2-1; TRBD1 matches 9 bases. Germline-derived CDR1 and CDR2 are MNHEY and SVGAGI. The J segment lost 2 bases and the V segment lost 2 bases, leaving 4 bases of the junction unmatched. This CDR3 is built from 16 residues. DNA for the CDR3: TGTGCCAGCAGTTACGGGGACAGGGTAACCTACAATGAGCAGTTCTTC. Translation gives CASSYGDRVTYNEQFF.

The CDR3 nucleotides are TGTGCCAGCAGCCCTACCCGGAGGTATGGCTACACCTTC. Protein sequence: CASSPTRRYGYTF. The J gene is TRBJ1-2, the V gene TRBV3-1 (or the pseudogene TRBV3-2), with unresolved D. The CDR3 is 13 residues long. Germline CDR1 LGHDT, CDR2 YNNKEL (reference sequence). V dropped 4 bases and J dropped 5 bases, with 11 bases sitting between them.

This chain joins TRBV6-6 and TRBJ1-3; 8 bases are shared with TRBD1. Germline assignment: CDR1 MNHNY and CDR2 SVGAGI (reference sequence). The CDR3 has 15 residues. Germline trimming cut 5 bases from V and 2 bases from J; bases unmatched to any gene: 5. CDR3 coding DNA: TGTGCCAGCAGTCCTCAGGGGGCGACTGGAAACACCATATATTTT. Translated, it gives CASSPQGATGNTIYF.

V is TRBV9 and J is TRBJ1-1, with D tentatively TRBD1 (6 bases). The CDR3 is 13 amino acids. Trimming took 4 bases from V and 6 from J, leaving 13 bases between them. The germline V gene encodes CDR1 SGDLS and CDR2 YYNGEE. CDR3 coding DNA: TGTGCCAGCAGCCCCCGGGGGGGCGCTGAAGCTTTCTTT. The encoded protein is CASSPRGGAEAFF. Full variable domain (outside the CDR3, taken from reference TRBV9 and TRBJ1-1): DSGVTQTPKHLITATGQRVTLRCSPRSGDLSVYWYQQSLDQGLQFLIQYYNGEERAKGNILERFSAQQFPDLHSELNLSSLELGDSALYFCASSPRGGAEAFFGQGTRLTVV.

This chain links TRBV6-5 with TRBJ2-7, with 9 nucleotides matching TRBD1. The CDR3 runs to 15 residues. The V segment lost 2 bases and the J segment 0 bases; nucleotides outside the gene matches: 2. The germline CDR1 and CDR2 sequences are MNHEY and SVGAGI. The CDR3 DNA reads TGTGCCAGCAGTTACCCGGGACAGGGCTCCTACGAGCAGTACTTC. The encoded protein is CASSYPGQGSYEQYF.

This clone was seen a single time. The rearrangement links TRBV9 to TRBJ2-7, with no clear D. This CDR3 contains 14 residues. The V end lost 4 bases, the J end lost 2 bases, and 13 bases lay between the germline ends. The V gene's germline CDR1 is SGDLS and CDR2 YYNGEE. This CDR3 reads CASSPHNFPYEQYF. The CDR3 DNA reads TGTGCCAGCAGCCCCCATAACTTCCCCTACGAGCAGTACTTC.

The rearrangement links TRBV7-9 to TRBJ2-1, with TRBD2 matching 14 bases. The CDR3 is made up of 19 amino acids. Per germline, CDR1 SEHNR and CDR2 FQNEAQ (reference sequence). Germline trimming cut 5 bases from V and 0 bases from J; bases unmatched to any gene: 9. Here the CDR3 DNA reads TGTGCCAGCAGCCGACGGGGACTAGCGGGAGAGAACTCCTACAATGAGCAGTTCTTC. This codes for CASSRRGLAGENSYNEQFF.

In this sample, this clone turned up once. V gene TRBV9 combines with J gene TRBJ2-7, with D perhaps TRBD1 (7 bases). This CDR3 region has 14 residues. The germline V gene has CDR1 SGDLS and CDR2 YYNGEE. Trimming shortened V by 0 bases and J by 4 bases, and 11 bases separated the two germline ends. CDR3 region: CASSVGGDSYEQYF. The CDR3 nucleotides read TGTGCCAGCAGCGTAGGGGGGGACAGTTACGAGCAGTACTTC. Based on the CDR3 plus reference TRBV9 and TRBJ2-7, the full variable domain is DSGVTQTPKHLITATGQRVTLRCSPRSGDLSVYWYQQSLDQGLQFLIQYYNGEERAKGNILERFSAQQFPDLHSELNLSSLELGDSALYFCASSVGGDSYEQYFGPGTRLTVT.

The chain is built from TRBV10-3 and TRBJ1-2; 9 nucleotides align to TRBD1. CDR1 and CDR2 (germline): ENHRY, SYGVKD. The CDR3 totals 15 residues. With 7 bases clipped from V and 8 bases from J, the junction kept 14 bases outside the gene matches. In DNA form, the CDR3 reads TGTGCCATCAAGGAAGGGACAGGGCCGCCGGGGGGCTACACCTTC. It encodes CAIKEGTGPPGGYTF.

The chain has TRBV12-3 or TRBV12-4 and TRBJ1-1; D ambiguous. With 10 bases removed from V and 4 bases from J, the gap between germline ends came to 13 bases. The CDR3 spans 12 residues. DNA of the CDR3: TGTGCCACCCAGCGGGGAGGCACTGAAGCTTTCTTT. Translating gives CATQRGGTEAFF.

This clone has only one observation. The gene calls are TRBV5-1 and TRBJ2-7; D possibly corresponds to TRBD2 (6 bases). Trimming pared 4 bases from V and 5 bases from J, leaving 16 bases between. Germline V gene sequence: CDR1 SGHRS, CDR2 YFSETQ. The CDR3 has 14 amino acids. The CDR3 reads CASSPRAGNDEQYF. CDR3 sequence (DNA): TGCGCCAGCAGCCCTCGGGCGGGAAACGACGAGCAGTACTTC.

This chain connects TRBV18 to TRBJ1-2, with TRBD1 matching over 8 bases. Unmatched junction bases numbered 2, after V lost 3 bases and J lost 2 bases. Germline lookup yields CDR1 KGHSH and CDR2 LQKENI. The CDR3 loop spans 14 amino acids. The CDR3 is CASSPGTGNYGYTF. The CDR3 DNA sequence: TGTGCCAGCTCACCGGGGACAGGAAACTATGGCTACACCTTC. The full variable domain, with the rest looked up from reference TRBV18 and TRBJ1-2, is NAGVMQNPRHLVRRRGQEARLRCSPMKGHSHVYWYRQLPEEGLKFMVYLQKENIIDESGMPKERFSAEFPKEGPSILRIQQVVRGDSAAYFCASSPGTGNYGYTFGSGTRLTVV.

The chain has TRBV9 and TRBJ2-7; TRBD1 agrees at 7 bases. This CDR3 is built from 15 residues. V gave up 2 bases and J gave up 4 bases; unmatched junction bases: 9. Germline V gene sequence: CDR1 SGDLS, CDR2 YYNGEE. CDR3 loop: CASSVGPDREYEQYF. Written as DNA, the CDR3 is TGTGCCAGCAGCGTCGGTCCCGACAGGGAGTACGAGCAGTACTTC.

The chain combines TRBV28 with TRBJ1-4; D gene unclear. CDR1 and CDR2 (germline): MDHEN, SYDVKM. V was pared by 2 bases and J by 5 bases, with 9 bases between. There are 14 residues in the CDR3. The CDR3 here is CASSLGGRNEKLFF. Written as DNA, the CDR3 is TGTGCCAGCAGTTTAGGTGGTAGAAATGAAAAACTGTTTTTT.

The V call is TRBV19, the J call TRBJ2-7, with no clear D. Germline assignment: CDR1 LNHDA and CDR2 SQIVND (reference sequence). Trimming removed 1 base at V and 6 bases at J, with 10 bases between. CDR3 size: 13 residues. The CDR3 region is CASSIALLGEQYF. For the CDR3, the DNA is TGTGCCAGTAGTATAGCCCTGCTAGGCGAGCAGTACTTC.